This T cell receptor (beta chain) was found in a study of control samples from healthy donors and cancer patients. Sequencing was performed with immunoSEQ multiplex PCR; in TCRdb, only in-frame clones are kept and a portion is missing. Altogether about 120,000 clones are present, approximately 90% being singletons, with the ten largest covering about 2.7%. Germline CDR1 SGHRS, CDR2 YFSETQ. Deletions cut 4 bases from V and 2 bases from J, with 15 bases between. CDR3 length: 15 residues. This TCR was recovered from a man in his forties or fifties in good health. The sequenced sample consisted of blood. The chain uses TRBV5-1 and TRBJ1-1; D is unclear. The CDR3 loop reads CASSSGEQTNTEAFF. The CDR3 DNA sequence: TGCGCCAGCAGCAGCGGGGAACAGACAAACACTGAAGCTTTCTTT.